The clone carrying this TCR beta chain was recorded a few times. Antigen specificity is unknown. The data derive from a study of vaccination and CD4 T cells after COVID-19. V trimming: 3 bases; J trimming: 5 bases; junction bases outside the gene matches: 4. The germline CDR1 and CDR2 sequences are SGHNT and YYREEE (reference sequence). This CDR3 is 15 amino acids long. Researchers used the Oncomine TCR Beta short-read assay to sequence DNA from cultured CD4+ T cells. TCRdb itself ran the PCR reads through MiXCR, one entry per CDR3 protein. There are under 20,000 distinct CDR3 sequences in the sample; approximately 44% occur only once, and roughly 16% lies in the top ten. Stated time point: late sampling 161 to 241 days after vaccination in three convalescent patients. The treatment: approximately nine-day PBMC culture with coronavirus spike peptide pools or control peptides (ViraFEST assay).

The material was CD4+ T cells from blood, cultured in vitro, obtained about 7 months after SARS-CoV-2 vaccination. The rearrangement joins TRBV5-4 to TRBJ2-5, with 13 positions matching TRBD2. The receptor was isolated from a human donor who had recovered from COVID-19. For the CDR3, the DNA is TGTGCCAGCAGCTCCGGACTAGCGGGGGTCGAGACCCAGTACTTC. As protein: CASSSGLAGVETQYF. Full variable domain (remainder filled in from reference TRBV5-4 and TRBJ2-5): ETGVTQSPTHLIKTRGQQVTLRCSSQSGHNTVSWYQQALGQGPQFIFQYYREEENGRGNFPPRFSGLQFPNYSSELNVNALELDDSALYLCASSSGLAGVETQYFGPGTRLLVL.